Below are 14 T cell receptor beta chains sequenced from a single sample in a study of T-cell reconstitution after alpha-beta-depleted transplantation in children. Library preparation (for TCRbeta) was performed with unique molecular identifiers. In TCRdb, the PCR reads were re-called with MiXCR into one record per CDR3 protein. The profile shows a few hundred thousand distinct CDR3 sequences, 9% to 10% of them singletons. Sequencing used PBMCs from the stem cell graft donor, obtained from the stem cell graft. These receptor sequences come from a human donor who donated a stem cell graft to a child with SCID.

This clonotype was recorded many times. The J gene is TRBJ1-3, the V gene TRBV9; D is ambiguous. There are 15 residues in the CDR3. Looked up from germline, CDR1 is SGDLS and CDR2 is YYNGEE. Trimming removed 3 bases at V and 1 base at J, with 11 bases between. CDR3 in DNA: TGTGCCAGCAGCGGACAAACAGAGTCTGGAAACACCATATATTTT. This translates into CASSGQTESGNTIYF.

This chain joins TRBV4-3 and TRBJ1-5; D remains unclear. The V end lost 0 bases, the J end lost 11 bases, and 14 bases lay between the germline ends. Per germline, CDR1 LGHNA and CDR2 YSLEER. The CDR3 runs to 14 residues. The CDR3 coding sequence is TGCGCCAGCAGCCAAGAAATAGTTTCGGAAGCCCAGCATTTT. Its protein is CASSQEIVSEAQHF.

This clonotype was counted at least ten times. For the CDR3, the DNA is TGCAGCGTAGAAAGGACGGGGGGCACTGAAGCTTTCTTT. It specifies CSVERTGGTEAFF. The V gene is TRBV29-1, the J gene TRBJ1-1; D possibly corresponds to TRBD1 (5 bases). The CDR3 length is 13 residues. Germline V gene sequence: CDR1 SQVTM, CDR2 ANQGSEA. Trimming left V 6 bases short and J 4 bases short, with 15 bases between.

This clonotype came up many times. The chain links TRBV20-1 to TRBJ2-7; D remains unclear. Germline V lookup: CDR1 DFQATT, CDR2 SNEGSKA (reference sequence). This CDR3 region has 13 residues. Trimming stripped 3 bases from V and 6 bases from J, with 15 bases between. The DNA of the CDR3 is TGCAGTGCTAGGCCCCTTGATCTGAGCGAGCAGTACTTC. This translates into CSARPLDLSEQYF.

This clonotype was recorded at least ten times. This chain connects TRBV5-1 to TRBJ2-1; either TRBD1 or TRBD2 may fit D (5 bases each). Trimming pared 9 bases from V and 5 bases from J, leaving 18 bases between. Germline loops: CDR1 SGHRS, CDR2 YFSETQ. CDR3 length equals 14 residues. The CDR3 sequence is CATKIPGTHNEQFF. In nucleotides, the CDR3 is TGCGCCACCAAGATCCCGGGGACCCACAATGAGCAGTTCTTC.

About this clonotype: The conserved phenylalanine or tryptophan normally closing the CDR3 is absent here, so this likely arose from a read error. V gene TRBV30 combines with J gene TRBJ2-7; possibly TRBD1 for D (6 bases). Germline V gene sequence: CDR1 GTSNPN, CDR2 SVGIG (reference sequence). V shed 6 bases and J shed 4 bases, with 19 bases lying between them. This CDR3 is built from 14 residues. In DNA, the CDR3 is TGTGCCTGCTTTGAACCAGGGGCAAAATACGAGCAGTACTAC. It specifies CACFEPGAKYEQYY.

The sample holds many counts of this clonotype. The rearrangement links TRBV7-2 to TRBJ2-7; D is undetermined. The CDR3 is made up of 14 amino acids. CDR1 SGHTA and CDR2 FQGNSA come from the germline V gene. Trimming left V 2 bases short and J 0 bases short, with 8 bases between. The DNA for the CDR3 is TGTGCCAGCAGCTTACACCGGGCCTCCTACGAGCAGTACTTC. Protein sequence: CASSLHRASYEQYF.

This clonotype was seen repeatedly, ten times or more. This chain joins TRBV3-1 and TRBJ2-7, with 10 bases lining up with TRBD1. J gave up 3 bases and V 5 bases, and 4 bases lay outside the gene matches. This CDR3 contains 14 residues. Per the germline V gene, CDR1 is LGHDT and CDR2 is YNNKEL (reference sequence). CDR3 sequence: CASSADRGGYEQYF. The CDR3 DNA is TGTGCCAGCAGCGCGGACAGGGGGGGCTACGAGCAGTACTTC.

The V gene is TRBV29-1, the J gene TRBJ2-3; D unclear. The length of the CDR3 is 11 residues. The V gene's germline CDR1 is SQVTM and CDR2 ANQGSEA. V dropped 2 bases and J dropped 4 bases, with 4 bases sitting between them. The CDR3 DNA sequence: TGCAGCGTTGAAAGAGCAGATACGCAGTATTTT. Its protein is CSVERADTQYF.

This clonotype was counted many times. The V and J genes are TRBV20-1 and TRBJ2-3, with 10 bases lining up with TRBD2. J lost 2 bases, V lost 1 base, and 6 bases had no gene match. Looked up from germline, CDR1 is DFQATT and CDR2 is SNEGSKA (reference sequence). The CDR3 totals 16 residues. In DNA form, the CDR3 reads TGCAGTGCTAGAGCTCGAAGCGGGGGGGCCACAGATACGCAGTATTTT. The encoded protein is CSARARSGGATDTQYF.

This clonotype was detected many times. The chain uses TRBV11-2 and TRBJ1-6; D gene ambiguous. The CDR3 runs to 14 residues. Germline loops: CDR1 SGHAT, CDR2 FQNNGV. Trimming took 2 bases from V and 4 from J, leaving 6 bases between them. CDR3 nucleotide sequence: TGTGCCAGCAGCTTACGGAGTTATAATTCACCCCTCCACTTT. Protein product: CASSLRSYNSPLHF.

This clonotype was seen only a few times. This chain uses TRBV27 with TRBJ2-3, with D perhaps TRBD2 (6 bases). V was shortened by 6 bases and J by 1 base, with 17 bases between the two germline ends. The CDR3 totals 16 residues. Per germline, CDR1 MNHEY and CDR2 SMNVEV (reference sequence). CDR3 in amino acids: CASSPGLGGGTDTQYF. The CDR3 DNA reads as TGTGCCAGCAGCCCAGGATTGGGGGGAGGCACAGATACGCAGTATTTT.

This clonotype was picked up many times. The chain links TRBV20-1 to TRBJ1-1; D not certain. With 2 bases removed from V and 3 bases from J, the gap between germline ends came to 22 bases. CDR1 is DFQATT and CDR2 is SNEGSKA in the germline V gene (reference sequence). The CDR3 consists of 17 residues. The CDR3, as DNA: TGCAGTGCTAGATCTCAGCTACCCTCGGATGGGGACACTGAAGCTTTCTTT. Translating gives CSARSQLPSDGDTEAFF.

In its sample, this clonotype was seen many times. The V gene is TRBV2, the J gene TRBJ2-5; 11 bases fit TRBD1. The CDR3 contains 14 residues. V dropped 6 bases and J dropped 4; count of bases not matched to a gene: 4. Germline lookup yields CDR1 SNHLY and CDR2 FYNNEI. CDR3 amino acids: CASRPGQGVETQYF. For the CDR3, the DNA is TGTGCCAGCAGGCCGGGACAGGGGGTAGAGACCCAGTACTTC.